These 10 T cell receptor beta chains came from one sample sequenced in a study of T-cell reconstitution after alpha-beta-depleted transplantation in children. Construction of the TCRbeta library involved unique molecular identifiers. A single record per CDR3 protein comes from TCRdb applying MiXCR to the PCR reads. The profile shows some 340,000 distinct CDR3 sequences, about 9.4% of them singletons. This material consisted of PBMCs from the stem cell graft donor, taken from the stem cell graft. The receptors stem from a human donor who donated a stem cell graft to a child with acute lymphoblastic leukemia.

The chain couples TRBV4-3 to TRBJ2-7; tentatively, D is TRBD1 (5 bases). CDR3 length: 14 amino acids. Germline CDR1 is LGHNA and CDR2 is YSLEER. V lost 4 bases and J lost 1, with 11 bases in between. CDR3 region: CASSRTLQSYEQYF. The CDR3 coding sequence is TGCGCCAGCAGCCGGACACTCCAATCCTACGAGCAGTACTTC.

V usage is TRBV29-1 and J usage is TRBJ2-7; D is ambiguous. The CDR3 is 12 amino acids. The germline V gene has CDR1 SQVTM and CDR2 ANQGSEA. The germline V and J ends were trimmed by 4 bases and 0 bases, with 7 bases remaining between them. Written as DNA, the CDR3 is TGCAGCGTTGTACAAGCCTCCTACGAGCAGTACTTC. This sequence encodes CSVVQASYEQYF.

This clonotype was observed a few times. The chain uses TRBV21-1 and TRBJ1-4. TRBV21-1 is an annotated pseudogene. This CDR3 is built from 18 residues. CDR3 DNA sequence: TGTGCCAGCAGCACCCGTACTCTCGACGGGTCAACTAATGAAAAACTGTTTTTT. This sequence encodes CASSTRTLDGSTNEKLFF.

This clonotype was observed many times. This may be a read error: a much more frequent sequence differs by one nucleotide. The chain links TRBV28 to TRBJ2-5; D not resolved. The CDR3 spans 12 residues. The V gene's germline CDR1 is MDHEN and CDR2 SYDVKM. V lost 6 bases and J 1 base, leaving 6 bases between the germline ends. The CDR3 loop reads CASSPTQETQYF. In nucleotides, the CDR3 is TGTGCCAGCAGCCCCACCCAAGAGACCCAGTACTTC.

This rearrangement joins TRBV7-9 to TRBJ1-2; tentatively, D is TRBD1 (6 bases). Trimming removed 4 bases at V and 4 bases at J, with 10 bases between. The CDR3 sequence is 13 residues long. Per germline, CDR1 SEHNR and CDR2 FQNEAQ (reference sequence). This chain's CDR3 is CASSSDSFYGYTF. As DNA, the CDR3 is TGTGCCAGCAGCTCGGACAGTTTCTATGGCTACACCTTC.

This clonotype was counted at least ten times. This chain links TRBV7-2 with TRBJ2-1, with a tentative D call TRBD1 (5 bases). Germline V gene data show CDR1 as SGHTA and CDR2 as FQGNSA. The CDR3 runs to 13 residues. Between the trimmed V and J ends, which lost 5 bases and 5 bases, there was a span of 10 bases. This chain's CDR3 is CASSPGRDNEQFF. The CDR3 nucleotides read TGTGCCAGCAGCCCCGGCAGGGACAATGAGCAGTTCTTC.

V usage is TRBV30 and J usage is TRBJ1-5; D not resolved. Deletions cut 2 bases from V and 5 bases from J, with 10 bases between. Germline V gene data show CDR1 as GTSNPN and CDR2 as SVGIG (reference sequence). This CDR3 is 13 amino acids long. CDR3 sequence reads: CAWSQGNDQPQHF. The CDR3 nucleotides are TGTGCCTGGAGTCAAGGGAACGATCAGCCCCAGCATTTT.

This rearrangement joins TRBV27 to TRBJ2-5, with unresolved D. V was pared by 0 bases and J by 1 base, with 9 bases between. This CDR3 region has 15 residues. Germline V gene sequence: CDR1 MNHEY, CDR2 SMNVEV (reference sequence). The DNA of the CDR3 is TGTGCCAGCAGTTTATCGATTAGTTTCCAAGAGACCCAGTACTTC. Translation: CASSLSISFQETQYF.

This clonotype came up a few times. The chain joins TRBV6-2 or TRBV6-3 to TRBJ2-3, with D unresolved. Germline V lookup: CDR1 MNHEY, CDR2 SVGEGT. This CDR3 has 14 amino acids. The V and J ends lost 2 bases and 7 bases respectively, with 13 bases between them. Here the CDR3 DNA reads TGTGCCAGCAGTTACCAGGTCCGATCTTATACGCAGTATTTT. The encoded protein is CASSYQVRSYTQYF.

This clonotype showed up many times. The gene calls are TRBV7-6 and TRBJ2-5, with a tentative D call TRBD2 (5 bases). Germline CDR1 SGHVS, CDR2 FNYEAQ. The CDR3 covers 14 residues. Trimming stripped 5 bases from V and 5 bases from J, with 15 bases between. In DNA, the CDR3 is TGTGCCAGCAGCCTCGCGGACTTAGGGGAGACCCAGTACTTC. It encodes CASSLADLGETQYF.